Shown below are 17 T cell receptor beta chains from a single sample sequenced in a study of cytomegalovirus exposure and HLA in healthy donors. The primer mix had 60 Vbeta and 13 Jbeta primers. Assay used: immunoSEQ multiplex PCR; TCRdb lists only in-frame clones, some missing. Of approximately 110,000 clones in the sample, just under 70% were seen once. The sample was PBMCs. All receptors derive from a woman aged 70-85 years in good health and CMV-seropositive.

The CDR3 loop reads CASSGTGNYGYTF. CDR3 sequence (DNA): TGTGCCAGCAGCGGGACAGGGAACTATGGCTACACCTTC. This sequence joins TRBV5-4 and TRBJ1-2, with 9 nucleotides matching TRBD1. The CDR3 sequence is 13 residues long. The V and J ends lost 4 bases and 2 bases, in that order; junction bases with no gene match: 0. Per the germline V gene, CDR1 is SGHNT and CDR2 is YYREEE (reference sequence).

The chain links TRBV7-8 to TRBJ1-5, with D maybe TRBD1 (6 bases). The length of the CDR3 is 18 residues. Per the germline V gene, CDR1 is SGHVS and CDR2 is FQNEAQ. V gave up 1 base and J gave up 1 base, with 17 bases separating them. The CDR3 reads CASSLVAQGPASNQPQHF. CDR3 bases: TGTGCCAGCAGCTTAGTTGCCCAGGGGCCGGCAAGCAATCAGCCCCAGCATTTT.

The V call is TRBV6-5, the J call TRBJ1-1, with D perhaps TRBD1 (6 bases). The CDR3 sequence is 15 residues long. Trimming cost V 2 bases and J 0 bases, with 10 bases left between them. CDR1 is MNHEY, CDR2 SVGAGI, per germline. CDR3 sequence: CASSYRQDLNTEAFF. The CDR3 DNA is TGTGCCAGCAGTTACAGACAGGACTTGAACACTGAAGCTTTCTTT.

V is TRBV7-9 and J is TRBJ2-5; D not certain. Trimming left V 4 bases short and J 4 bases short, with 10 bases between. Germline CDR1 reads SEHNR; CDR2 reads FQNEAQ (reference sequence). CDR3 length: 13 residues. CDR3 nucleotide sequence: TGTGCCAGCAGCTCCCCGGTGAGAGAGACCCAGTACTTC. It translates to CASSSPVRETQYF.

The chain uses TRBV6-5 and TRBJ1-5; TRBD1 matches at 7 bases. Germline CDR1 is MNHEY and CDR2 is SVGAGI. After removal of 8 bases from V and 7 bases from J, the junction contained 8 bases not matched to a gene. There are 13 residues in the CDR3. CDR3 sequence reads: CASSGAGGQPQHF. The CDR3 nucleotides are TGTGCCAGCTCCGGGGCAGGGGGACAGCCCCAGCATTTT.

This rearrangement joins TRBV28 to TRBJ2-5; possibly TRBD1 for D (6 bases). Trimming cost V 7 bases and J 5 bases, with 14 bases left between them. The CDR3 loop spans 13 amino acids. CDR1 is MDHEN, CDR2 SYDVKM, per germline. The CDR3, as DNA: TGTGCCAGCATCTTACAGGGATCGGAGACCCAGTACTTC. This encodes CASILQGSETQYF.

In DNA, the CDR3 is TGTGCCAGCAGTCGGACAGGGGAGATTGGCTATGGCTACACCTTC. This sequence encodes CASSRTGEIGYGYTF. V is TRBV6-5 and J is TRBJ1-2; 9 bases are a match to TRBD1. CDR1 MNHEY and CDR2 SVGAGI come from the germline V gene. V lost 5 bases and J lost 4; bases outside the gene matches: 8. This CDR3 comprises 15 residues.

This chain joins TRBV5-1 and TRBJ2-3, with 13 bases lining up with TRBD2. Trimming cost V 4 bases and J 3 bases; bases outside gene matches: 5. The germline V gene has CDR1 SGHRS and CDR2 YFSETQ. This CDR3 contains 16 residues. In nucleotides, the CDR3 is TGCGCCAGCAGCCTAACTAGCGGGGGGGCTACAGATACGCAGTATTTT. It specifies CASSLTSGGATDTQYF.

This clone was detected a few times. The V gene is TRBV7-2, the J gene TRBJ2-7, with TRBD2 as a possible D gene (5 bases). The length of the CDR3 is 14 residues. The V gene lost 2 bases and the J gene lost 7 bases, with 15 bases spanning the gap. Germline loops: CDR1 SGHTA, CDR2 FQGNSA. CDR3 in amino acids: CASSLSNGVGEQYF. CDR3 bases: TGTGCCAGCAGCTTATCGAACGGGGTGGGGGAGCAGTACTTC.

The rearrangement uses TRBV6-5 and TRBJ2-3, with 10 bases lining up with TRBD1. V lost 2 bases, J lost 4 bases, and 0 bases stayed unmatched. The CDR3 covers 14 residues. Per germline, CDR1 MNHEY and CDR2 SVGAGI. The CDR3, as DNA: TGTGCCAGCAGTTACGGGACAGGGGCAGATACGCAGTATTTT. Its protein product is CASSYGTGADTQYF.

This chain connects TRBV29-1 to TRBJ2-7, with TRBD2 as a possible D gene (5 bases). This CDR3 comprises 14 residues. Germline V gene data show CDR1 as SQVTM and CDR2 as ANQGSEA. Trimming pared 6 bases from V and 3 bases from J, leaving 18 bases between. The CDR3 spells CSVRNPGELYEQYF. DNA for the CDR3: TGCAGCGTACGTAACCCCGGGGAACTCTACGAGCAGTACTTC.

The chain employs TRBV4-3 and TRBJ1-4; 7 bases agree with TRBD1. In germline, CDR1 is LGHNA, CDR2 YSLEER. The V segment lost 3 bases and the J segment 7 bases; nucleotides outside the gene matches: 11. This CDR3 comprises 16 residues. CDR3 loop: CASSQNPEGAGEKLFF. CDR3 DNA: TGCGCCAGCAGCCAGAACCCCGAGGGGGCGGGTGAAAAACTGTTTTTT.

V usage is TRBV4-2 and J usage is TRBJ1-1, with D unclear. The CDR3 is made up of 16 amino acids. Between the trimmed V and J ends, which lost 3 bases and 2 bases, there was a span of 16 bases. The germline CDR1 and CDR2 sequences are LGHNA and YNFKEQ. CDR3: CASSHGGGQSNTEAFF. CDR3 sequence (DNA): TGTGCCAGCAGCCATGGAGGTGGCCAATCAAACACTGAAGCTTTCTTT.

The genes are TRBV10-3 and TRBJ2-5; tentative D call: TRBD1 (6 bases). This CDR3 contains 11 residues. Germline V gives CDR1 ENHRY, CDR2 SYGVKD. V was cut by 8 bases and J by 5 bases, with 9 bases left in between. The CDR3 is CAISRGETQYF. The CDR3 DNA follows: TGTGCCATCTCGAGGGGGGAGACCCAGTACTTC.

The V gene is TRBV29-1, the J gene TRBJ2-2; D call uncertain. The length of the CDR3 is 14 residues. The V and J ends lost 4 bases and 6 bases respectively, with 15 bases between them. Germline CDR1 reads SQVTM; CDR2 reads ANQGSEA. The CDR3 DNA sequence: TGCAGCGTTGGCCTACCCACGATCTCCGGGGAGCTGTTTTTT. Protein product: CSVGLPTISGELFF.

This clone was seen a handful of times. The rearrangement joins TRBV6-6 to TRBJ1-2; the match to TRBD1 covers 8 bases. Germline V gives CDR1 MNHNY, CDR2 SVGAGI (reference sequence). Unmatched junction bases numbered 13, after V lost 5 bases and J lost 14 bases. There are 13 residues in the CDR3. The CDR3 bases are TGTGCCAGCAGTCCCGGACAGGGAGCAAGGGAGACCTTC. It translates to CASSPGQGARETF.

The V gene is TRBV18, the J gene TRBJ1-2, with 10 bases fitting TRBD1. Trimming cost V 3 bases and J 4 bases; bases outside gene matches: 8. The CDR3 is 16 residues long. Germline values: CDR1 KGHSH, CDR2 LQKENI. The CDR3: CASSPAGTGDSYGYTF. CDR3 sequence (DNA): TGTGCCAGCTCACCTGCCGGGACAGGGGACTCCTATGGCTACACCTTC.